This TCR beta chain was retrieved from a study of OX40 agonist ivuxolimab in advanced cancers. Clones were sequenced by immunoSEQ multiplex PCR, and TCRdb holds only the in-frame ones, with some missing. Of some 70,000 clones in the sample, approximately 90% were seen once. The CDR3 contains 16 residues. V was clipped by 3 bases and J by 2 bases; unmatched bases: 8. Looked up from germline, CDR1 is SGDLS and CDR2 is YYNGEE. The sample in question was CD4+ or CD8+ T cells sorted from blood, obtained in a trial of the OX40 agonist ivuxolimab. The V and J genes are TRBV9 and TRBJ1-2; 9 nucleotides match TRBD1. The clonotype was recovered from an adult with an advanced solid tumor such as melanoma, head and neck, liver or kidney cancer. The CDR3 here is CASSGQGVEVNYGYTF. CDR3 sequence (DNA): TGTGCCAGCAGCGGACAGGGGGTGGAAGTGAACTATGGCTACACCTTC.